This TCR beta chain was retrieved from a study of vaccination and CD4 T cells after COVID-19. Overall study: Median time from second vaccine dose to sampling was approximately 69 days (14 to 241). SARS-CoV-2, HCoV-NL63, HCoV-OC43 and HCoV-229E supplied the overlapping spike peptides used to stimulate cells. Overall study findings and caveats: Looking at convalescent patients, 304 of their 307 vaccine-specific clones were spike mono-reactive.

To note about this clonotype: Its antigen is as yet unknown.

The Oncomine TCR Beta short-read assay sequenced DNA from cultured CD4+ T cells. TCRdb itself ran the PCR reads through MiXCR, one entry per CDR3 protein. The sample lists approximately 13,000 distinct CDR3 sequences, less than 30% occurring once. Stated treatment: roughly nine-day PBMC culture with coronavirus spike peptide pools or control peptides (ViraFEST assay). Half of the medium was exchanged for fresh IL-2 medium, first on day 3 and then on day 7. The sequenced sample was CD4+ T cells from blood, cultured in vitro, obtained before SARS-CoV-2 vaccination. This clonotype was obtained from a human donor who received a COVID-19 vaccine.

Here the CDR3 DNA reads TGTGCCAGCAGCCAAGCCCAGAAAACAGATACGCAGTATTTT. It yields the protein CASSQAQKTDTQYF. V usage is TRBV3-1 and J usage is TRBJ2-3, with unresolved D. CDR1 and CDR2 (germline): LGHDT, YNNKEL (reference sequence). V was cut by 1 base and J by 3 bases, with 8 bases left in between. The CDR3 is 14 amino acids.